This T cell receptor beta chain stems from a study of T cell repertoires in cytomegalovirus infection. Study as a whole: Matching HLA type and CMV infection were both indicated by public TCR beta signatures.

Ten or more counts support this clonotype. Its antigen remains unidentified. Trimming removed 5 bases at V and 4 bases at J, with 14 bases between. The CDR3 runs to 14 residues. From the reads, TCRdb called clonotypes with MiXCR, one entry per CDR3 protein. The table lists approximately 500,000 distinct CDR3 sequences, around 11% of them singletons. Study conclusions and caveats: Ex vivo responses were dominated by HLA-C-restricted CMV-specific TCR beta clonotypes.

Sequencing was carried out using PBMCs. The gene calls are TRBV12-3 or TRBV12-4 and TRBJ2-5; either TRBD1 or TRBD2 may supply D (5 bases each). This clonotype was obtained from a human donor in good health (CMV status not recorded). Some clones in this sample may be carry-over from other donors' samples. The CDR3 nucleotides are TGTGCCAGCAGTCTCGCTGGGACGATAGAGACCCAGTACTTC. Amino acids: CASSLAGTIETQYF.